The 32 T cell receptor beta chains below come from one sample, sequenced in a study of blood T cell repertoires in COVID-19. Data came from immunoSEQ multiplex PCR; TCRdb stores just in-frame clones and leaves some out. The sample includes fewer than 250,000 clones, around 80% of them seen just once. The sample comprised peripheral blood. The receptors stem from a woman in her sixties or seventies with COVID-19, enrolled during active disease.

The V and J genes are TRBV24-1 and TRBJ1-5; no firm D call. Trimming pared 5 bases from V and 2 bases from J, leaving 3 bases between. The CDR3 loop spans 12 amino acids. Per the germline V gene, CDR1 is KGHDR and CDR2 is SFDVKD. The CDR3 is CATSAGNQPQHF. In DNA form, the CDR3 reads TGTGCCACCAGTGCGGGCAATCAGCCCCAGCATTTT.

The gene calls are TRBV6-5 and TRBJ1-2; D may be TRBD1 (6 bases). Trimming shortened V by 6 bases and J by 7 bases, and 21 bases separated the two germline ends. The CDR3 is 15 amino acids. From germline, CDR1 is MNHEY and CDR2 SVGAGI. CDR3 residues: CASRLGAARSGGYTF. CDR3 in DNA: TGTGCCAGCAGGCTGGGGGCAGCAAGATCGGGTGGCTACACCTTC.

This sequence joins TRBV19 and TRBJ2-7; 8 bases match TRBD2. V trimming: 4 bases; J trimming: 3 bases; junction bases outside the gene matches: 5. In germline, CDR1 is LNHDA, CDR2 SQIVND (reference sequence). The CDR3 runs to 14 residues. CDR3 residues: CASSRPGLDYEQYF. The CDR3 DNA reads TGTGCCAGTAGTAGACCGGGACTAGACTACGAGCAGTACTTC.

Only a few counts were recorded for this clone. The chain employs TRBV6-1 and TRBJ2-1, with D perhaps TRBD1 (6 bases). This CDR3 has 19 residues. Trimming removed 2 bases at V and 0 bases at J, with 20 bases between. Germline V gene data show CDR1 as MNHNS and CDR2 as SASEGT. The CDR3 sequence is CASSEWDLQGIRSYNEQFF. The CDR3 coding sequence is TGTGCCAGCAGTGAATGGGATCTTCAGGGGATTCGCTCCTACAATGAGCAGTTCTTC.

The chain uses TRBV5-6 and TRBJ1-3; 10 bases map to TRBD1. Germline assignment: CDR1 SGHDT and CDR2 YYEEEE. The CDR3 is made up of 14 amino acids. The V and J ends lost 4 bases and 7 bases, in that order; junction bases with no gene match: 5. The CDR3 spells CASSPGQGVNTIYF. CDR3 DNA: TGTGCCAGCAGCCCCGGACAGGGGGTGAACACCATATATTTT.

J is TRBJ1-2 and V is TRBV28, with D perhaps matching TRBD1 (5 bases). This CDR3 spans 13 amino acids. Trimming left V 5 bases short and J 2 bases short, with 9 bases between. Germline lookup yields CDR1 MDHEN and CDR2 SYDVKM. The CDR3 spells CASSVQGNYGYTF. The CDR3 region has the DNA TGTGCCAGCAGTGTCCAGGGAAACTATGGCTACACCTTC.

The rearrangement joins TRBV9 to TRBJ1-2, with D perhaps TRBD1 (6 bases). V gave up 6 bases and J gave up 5 bases, with 17 bases separating them. The CDR3 has 14 amino acids. In germline, CDR1 is SGDLS, CDR2 YYNGEE. CDR3 in amino acids: CASNRDNALYGYTF. CDR3 DNA: TGTGCCAGCAACCGGGACAACGCATTGTATGGCTACACCTTC.

The V and J genes are TRBV27 and TRBJ2-1; 10 bases map to TRBD2. In germline, CDR1 is MNHEY, CDR2 SMNVEV (reference sequence). The CDR3 spans 15 residues. Trimming removed 5 bases from V and 4 bases from J; junction bases left unmatched: 5. CDR3 in amino acids: CASSLGLASYNEQFF. The CDR3 DNA follows: TGTGCCAGCAGTCTGGGACTAGCGTCTTACAATGAGCAGTTCTTC.

CDR3 DNA sequence: TGTGCCAGCAGGCAATCAGGGAGGGAGACCCAGTACTTC. It codes for CASRQSGRETQYF. This chain connects TRBV11-1 to TRBJ2-5, with D maybe TRBD2 (6 bases). Germline V gives CDR1 SGHAT, CDR2 FQDESV (reference sequence). The CDR3 covers 13 residues. V dropped 6 bases and J dropped 5 bases, with 13 bases sitting between them.

This rearrangement joins TRBV4-1 to TRBJ1-2; D might be TRBD1 (6 bases). V lost 1 base, J lost 7 bases, and 19 bases lay in between. Per the germline V gene, CDR1 is MGHRA and CDR2 is YSYEKL. The CDR3 totals 16 residues. CDR3 sequence: CASSQGGGGRPGGYTF. CDR3 bases: TGCGCCAGCAGCCAAGGGGGCGGGGGGCGCCCCGGTGGCTACACCTTC.

CDR3 loop: CASSQDQSRNYNYGYTF. The CDR3 bases are TGTGCCAGCAGCCAAGATCAAAGCAGAAACTATAACTATGGCTACACCTTC. This chain links TRBV3-1 (or the pseudogene TRBV3-2) with TRBJ1-2, with D unclear. The CDR3 contains 17 residues. Germline-derived CDR1 and CDR2 are LGHDT and YNNKEL (reference sequence). V was clipped by 0 bases and J by 1 base, with 15 bases between them.

The chain is built from TRBV15 and TRBJ1-1, with unresolved D. V shed 0 bases and J shed 2 bases, with 7 bases lying between them. The CDR3 has 14 residues. Germline V gene lookup returns CDR1 LNHNV and CDR2 YYDKDF (reference sequence). In DNA form, the CDR3 reads TGTGCCACCAGCAGAGATCACACCAACACTGAAGCTTTCTTT. The encoded protein is CATSRDHTNTEAFF.

V usage is TRBV5-6 and J usage is TRBJ1-4, with D perhaps matching TRBD1 (6 bases). Trimming pared 4 bases from V and 8 bases from J, leaving 12 bases between. This CDR3 is 13 amino acids long. Germline lookup yields CDR1 SGHDT and CDR2 YYEEEE. This chain's CDR3 is CASSRARGEKLFF. Here the CDR3 DNA reads TGTGCCAGCAGCAGGGCCAGGGGAGAAAAACTGTTTTTT.

The chain recombines TRBV6-5 with TRBJ1-5, with TRBD1 matching over 7 bases. Germline V gene data show CDR1 as MNHEY and CDR2 as SVGAGI. This CDR3 has 13 residues. J was trimmed by 7 bases and V by 7 bases; bases with no gene match: 7. The CDR3 loop is CASTPDREQPQHF. CDR3 sequence (DNA): TGTGCCAGCACCCCCGACAGGGAGCAGCCCCAGCATTTT.

This clone was seen just once. The J gene is TRBJ1-6, the V gene TRBV28; 7 bases match TRBD1. Per the germline V gene, CDR1 is MDHEN and CDR2 is SYDVKM. The J segment lost 12 bases and the V segment lost 6 bases, leaving 5 bases of the junction unmatched. The CDR3 is 12 residues long. CDR3 bases: TGTGCCAGCAGCGACAGGGTTGGACCCCTCCACTTT. Amino acids: CASSDRVGPLHF. The full variable domain, completed using reference TRBV28 and TRBJ1-6, is DVKVTQSSRYLVKRTGEKVFLECVQDMDHENMFWYRQDPGLGLRLIYFSYDVKMKEKGDIPEGYSVSREKKERFSLILESASTNQTSMYLCASSDRVGPLHFGNGTRLTVT.

This clone was counted only a few times. This sequence joins TRBV4-2 and TRBJ1-4; 10 positions agree with TRBD1. V lost 2 bases, J lost 5 bases, and 2 bases stayed unmatched. The CDR3 consists of 15 residues. Germline assignment: CDR1 LGHNA and CDR2 YNFKEQ. The CDR3 protein is CASSQPGQGNEKLFF. Here the CDR3 DNA reads TGTGCCAGCAGCCAACCGGGACAGGGGAATGAAAAACTGTTTTTT.

The chain uses TRBV6-2 or TRBV6-3 and TRBJ1-1; no reliable D call. The ends were cut back, 0 bases at V and 4 bases at J, with 12 bases in the middle. Germline V lookup: CDR1 MNHEY, CDR2 SVGEGT. The CDR3 spans 15 residues. The CDR3 sequence is CASSYSPGVGTEAFF. The CDR3 DNA is TGTGCCAGCAGTTACTCTCCCGGGGTCGGCACTGAAGCTTTCTTT.

The genes are TRBV5-5 and TRBJ2-2; D call uncertain. This CDR3 is 15 amino acids long. With 2 bases removed from V and 2 bases from J, the gap between germline ends came to 10 bases. CDR1 and CDR2 from the germline V gene are SGHKS and YYEKEE (reference sequence). The CDR3 spells CASSLEERNTGELFF. The CDR3 coding sequence is TGTGCCAGCAGCTTAGAAGAGAGAAACACCGGGGAGCTGTTTTTT.

A few counts support this clone. V is TRBV10-3 and J is TRBJ2-1; D perhaps matches TRBD1 (6 bases). CDR1 and CDR2 from the germline V gene are ENHRY and SYGVKD. This CDR3 spans 14 amino acids. Trimming left V 8 bases short and J 2 bases short, with 13 bases between. CDR3 sequence: CAIAPGQPYNEQFF. DNA of the CDR3: TGTGCCATCGCACCGGGACAACCCTACAATGAGCAGTTCTTC.

CDR3 bases: TGCGCCAGCAGCTTCCTACCCCAGGATCAGCCCCAGCATTTT. It translates to CASSFLPQDQPQHF. The chain has TRBV5-1 and TRBJ1-5; no clear D. The CDR3 is 14 amino acids. Germline CDR1 is SGHRS and CDR2 is YFSETQ. V lost 2 bases and J lost 5, with 11 bases in between.

The chain links TRBV2 to TRBJ1-1; perhaps TRBD1 as D (6 bases). The V and J ends lost 7 bases and 3 bases respectively, with 15 bases between them. This CDR3 spans 14 amino acids. Germline-derived CDR1 and CDR2 are SNHLY and FYNNEI. The CDR3 region is CASTRLGADTEAFF. The CDR3 DNA reads as TGTGCCAGCACCCGATTGGGGGCGGACACTGAAGCTTTCTTT.

This chain connects TRBV21-1 to TRBJ1-2. TRBV21-1 is annotated as a pseudogene. The CDR3 runs 13 residues. CDR3 nucleotides: TGTGCCAACGGGCAGAGGGGAGGGTATGGCTACACCTTC. Translating gives CANGQRGGYGYTF.

The chain uses TRBV6-6 and TRBJ2-1; 11 bases are shared with TRBD2. The CDR3 is made up of 15 amino acids. Germline V CDR1 and CDR2: MNHNY, SVGAGI (reference sequence). V lost 6 bases and J lost 7; bases outside the gene matches: 8. The CDR3 protein is CASRNRLAGLNEQFF. CDR3 bases: TGTGCCAGCAGGAACCGACTAGCGGGACTGAATGAGCAGTTCTTC.

The gene calls are TRBV9 and TRBJ2-2, with 13 nucleotides matching TRBD2. Losses at the gene ends were 4 bases for V and 6 bases for J; bases not matched to a gene: 6. CDR1 is SGDLS, CDR2 YYNGEE, per germline. The CDR3 covers 16 residues. In DNA form, the CDR3 reads TGTGCCAGCAGCCCCGGACTAGCGGGAGACCCCGGGGAGCTGTTTTTT. It yields the protein CASSPGLAGDPGELFF.

The chain recombines TRBV19 with TRBJ2-2; 8 nucleotides line up with TRBD1. The CDR3 loop spans 15 amino acids. The germline V gene encodes CDR1 LNHDA and CDR2 SQIVND (reference sequence). The V gene end was trimmed by 4 bases and the J gene end by 1 base; junction bases not matched to a gene: 2. As DNA, the CDR3 is TGTGCCAGTAGTACGGGACAGGAGAACACCGGGGAGCTGTTTTTT. Its translation is CASSTGQENTGELFF.

The rearrangement links TRBV9 to TRBJ2-7; 11 bases are shared with TRBD2. V shed 0 bases and J 7 bases; nucleotides not matched to a gene: 6. Germline lookup yields CDR1 SGDLS and CDR2 YYNGEE. CDR3 size: 15 residues. CDR3 sequence: CASSVAGTSGLEQYF. CDR3 DNA: TGTGCCAGCAGCGTAGCAGGGACTAGCGGTTTGGAGCAGTACTTC.

This clone was counted a single time. V gene TRBV28 combines with J gene TRBJ1-2; 7 positions match TRBD1. V shed 3 bases, J shed 4 bases, and the junction held 11 bases outside the gene matches. Germline CDR1 and CDR2: MDHEN and SYDVKM. The CDR3 contains 16 residues. Written as DNA, the CDR3 is TGTGCCAGCAGTTTCCCAGACAGGGCAACTTTCTATGGCTACACCTTC. Its translation is CASSFPDRATFYGYTF.

The V and J genes are TRBV7-2 and TRBJ2-2; D possibly corresponds to TRBD1 (5 bases). The V gene's germline CDR1 is SGHTA and CDR2 FQGNSA. The CDR3 covers 14 residues. The V end was cut by 3 bases, the J end by 3 bases, with 8 bases between. The chain's CDR3 is CASSFSGYTGELFF. The DNA of the CDR3 is TGTGCCAGCAGCTTCTCAGGGTACACCGGGGAGCTGTTTTTT.

The chain employs TRBV5-4 and TRBJ1-1; weak D call: TRBD1 (5 bases). The CDR3 extends over 14 amino acids. The germline V gene has CDR1 SGHNT and CDR2 YYREEE (reference sequence). V was clipped by 4 bases and J by 5 bases, with 15 bases between them. The CDR3 loop is CASSQEGLVTEAFF. CDR3 coding DNA: TGTGCCAGCAGCCAGGAGGGGTTAGTTACTGAAGCTTTCTTT.

The chain combines TRBV15 with TRBJ1-2, with D possibly TRBD1 on 6 matching bases. V was clipped by 0 bases and J by 5 bases, with 19 bases between them. This CDR3 region has 17 residues. Germline lookup yields CDR1 LNHNV and CDR2 YYDKDF (reference sequence). The CDR3 coding sequence is TGTGCCACCAGCAGAGACAGGGGCGCCTCACCACCTTATGGCTACACCTTC. This codes for CATSRDRGASPPYGYTF.

This sequence joins TRBV29-1 and TRBJ1-4; D remains ambiguous. The germline CDR1 and CDR2 sequences are SQVTM and ANQGSEA. This CDR3 has 15 amino acids. Trimming cost V 7 bases and J 0 bases, with 15 bases left between them. CDR3: CSATLGVTTNEKLFF. CDR3 bases: TGCAGCGCTACTTTAGGAGTGACAACTAATGAAAAACTGTTTTTT.

The chain links TRBV10-3 to TRBJ2-3, with 10 positions matching TRBD2. Germline-derived CDR1 and CDR2 are ENHRY and SYGVKD. This CDR3 has 13 amino acids. Trimming at V came to 9 bases and at J to 0 bases, leaving 0 bases not matched to a gene. The CDR3, as DNA: TGTGCCATTAGCGGGGGGAGCACAGATACGCAGTATTTT. It encodes CAISGGSTDTQYF.